The next 4 T cell receptor beta chains were all read from a single sample in a study of OX40 agonist ivuxolimab in advanced cancers. The protocol was immunoSEQ multiplex PCR, while the TCRdb copy is restricted to in-frame clones and leaves out a portion. The table lists 60,000 to 100,000 clones, 87% of them singletons. The material was CD4+ or CD8+ T cells sorted from blood, obtained in a trial of the OX40 agonist ivuxolimab. The receptors here all came from an adult with an advanced solid tumor such as melanoma, head and neck, liver or kidney cancer.

This chain joins TRBV10-3 and TRBJ2-5; D is possibly TRBD2 (6 bases). CDR3 length: 14 residues. CDR1 and CDR2 (germline): ENHRY, SYGVKD. With 6 bases removed from V and 1 base from J, the gap between germline ends came to 12 bases. CDR3 region: CAIRASGPQETQYF. The CDR3 DNA sequence: TGTGCCATCAGGGCGAGCGGGCCCCAAGAGACCCAGTACTTC.

The chain is built from TRBV5-1 and TRBJ2-1; D is uncertain. From germline, CDR1 is SGHRS and CDR2 YFSETQ. CDR3 size: 12 residues. V gave up 5 bases and J gave up 9 bases, with 12 bases separating them. The chain's CDR3 is CASSPTGSEQFF. Written as DNA, the CDR3 is TGCGCCAGCAGTCCAACCGGTAGTGAGCAGTTCTTC.

V and J are TRBV20-1 and TRBJ2-5, with TRBD1 identical over 7 bases. The V gene end was trimmed by 6 bases and the J gene end by 5 bases; junction bases not matched to a gene: 3. CDR3 length equals 11 residues. CDR1 DFQATT and CDR2 SNEGSKA come from the germline V gene (reference sequence). This CDR3 is CSAPDRETQYF. The CDR3 DNA follows: TGCAGTGCCCCGGACAGGGAGACCCAGTACTTC.

The chain is built from TRBV27 and TRBJ2-5; D is possibly TRBD1 or TRBD2 (5 bases each). Germline values: CDR1 MNHEY, CDR2 SMNVEV (reference sequence). V shed 2 bases and J shed 5 bases, with 9 bases lying between them. The CDR3 is 13 amino acids. CDR3 region: CASSLRGTETQYF. The CDR3 bases are TGTGCCAGCAGTTTACGTGGGACGGAGACCCAGTACTTC.